The clone carrying this T cell receptor beta chain has a count of ten or more. Its antigen is still unknown. The sample comes from a study of T-cell reconstitution after alpha-beta-depleted transplantation in children. The CDR3 length is 13 residues. Germline assignment: CDR1 SGHRS and CDR2 YFSETQ. V was pared by 4 bases and J by 4 bases, with 10 bases between. Unique molecular identifiers were built into the TCRbeta library. MiXCR was run by TCRdb on the PCR reads, yielding one entry per CDR3 protein. The sample contains around 300,000 distinct CDR3 sequences, approximately 23% of which appear only once. Regarding the study as a whole: Alpha-beta T cells present about two months after transplant were reported to originate from several hundred expanded graft clones. Once a year had passed after transplant, T-cell counts and diversity came mostly from newly produced T cells.

The J gene is TRBJ2-3, the V gene TRBV5-1; D gene uncertain. Specimen: PBMCs, mostly from graft donor cells, collected 180 days after TCRalphabeta/CD19-depleted stem cell transplant. The origin of this receptor is a male patient younger than 18 who had a stem cell transplant for acute lymphoblastic leukemia, so the T cells may come from the graft donor. Here the CDR3 DNA reads TGCGCCAGCAGCCCCGGAGCCGCAGATACGCAGTATTTT. Translating gives CASSPGAADTQYF.